The 22 T cell receptor beta chains presented below share a single source sample, sequenced in a study of T cell repertoires and HLA-DP antigens. Produced via immunoSEQ multiplex PCR; TCRdb's table is partial and in-frame only. The repertoire holds around 70,000 clones, about four fifths seen once, with 1.6% in the top ten. The antigens these receptors bind are not known. Sequencing was carried out using CD4+ T cells from PBMCs. All receptors come from a man aged 55 to 70 in good health and CMV-seronegative.

The chain carries TRBV19 and TRBJ1-2; 11 bases align to TRBD1. CDR1 LNHDA and CDR2 SQIVND come from the germline V gene (reference sequence). V lost 5 bases and J lost 4; bases outside the gene matches: 9. The CDR3 loop spans 16 amino acids. The CDR3 nucleotides read TGTGCCAGTAGTCCGGACAGGGGGCGCCCGGGCTATGGCTACACCTTC. Translating gives CASSPDRGRPGYGYTF.

This clone was recorded a few times. The chain uses TRBV2 and TRBJ2-1, with TRBD2 identical over 10 bases. The CDR3 has 17 amino acids. V dropped 6 bases and J dropped 4; count of bases not matched to a gene: 12. Per germline, CDR1 SNHLY and CDR2 FYNNEI. The CDR3 DNA reads as TGTGCCAGCAGCCCCCTAGCGGGAGCCAACCTGTACAATGAGCAGTTCTTC. Translation: CASSPLAGANLYNEQFF.

This chain uses TRBV11-2 with TRBJ1-6; 7 bases line up with TRBD1. Germline V gene sequence: CDR1 SGHAT, CDR2 FQNNGV. This CDR3 comprises 15 residues. V gave up 3 bases and J gave up 5 bases; unmatched junction bases: 4. The CDR3 protein is CASSFTGQDNSPLHF. Here the CDR3 DNA reads TGTGCCAGCAGCTTTACAGGACAGGATAATTCACCCCTCCACTTT.

This clone was seen a handful of times. This sequence joins TRBV4-2 and TRBJ1-2; no reliable D call. CDR1 LGHNA and CDR2 YNFKEQ come from the germline V gene. This CDR3 comprises 16 residues. The V and J ends lost 0 bases and 1 base respectively, with 12 bases between them. The CDR3: CASSQDLTDGNYGYTF. In nucleotides, the CDR3 is TGTGCCAGCAGCCAAGATCTAACCGACGGTAACTATGGCTACACCTTC.

This chain connects TRBV18 to TRBJ2-1; 9 nucleotides align to TRBD1. Germline lookup yields CDR1 KGHSH and CDR2 LQKENI. With 2 bases clipped from V and 3 bases from J, the junction kept 5 bases outside the gene matches. This CDR3 spans 16 amino acids. CDR3 in DNA: TGTGCCAGCTCACCAGACCTGACAGGGGGCTACAATGAGCAGTTCTTC. Translated: CASSPDLTGGYNEQFF. The variable domain in full, completed from reference TRBV18 and TRBJ2-1, reads NAGVMQNPRHLVRRRGQEARLRCSPMKGHSHVYWYRQLPEEGLKFMVYLQKENIIDESGMPKERFSAEFPKEGPSILRIQQVVRGDSAAYFCASSPDLTGGYNEQFFGPGTRLTVL.

The chain links TRBV29-1 to TRBJ1-1; a weak D match, TRBD1 (6 bases). The germline V gene encodes CDR1 SQVTM and CDR2 ANQGSEA. CDR3 length equals 11 residues. V was shortened by 7 bases and J by 4 bases, with 10 bases between the two germline ends. The CDR3 bases are TGCAGCGGGGGACATCCCACTGAAGCTTTCTTT. It encodes CSGGHPTEAFF.

In this sample, this clone turned up once. The junction departs from germline at one end; a sequencing error may be responsible. Within the sample, other DNA sequences also encode this same CDR3. The chain joins TRBV6-5 to TRBJ1-5; D unresolved. The CDR3 is 14 residues long. CDR1 and CDR2 from the germline V gene are MNHEY and SVGAGI. The CDR3 coding sequence is TGTGCCAGCACTGAAAGGGTCGGCAACCAGCCCCAGCATTTT. Translated, it gives CASTERVGNQPQHF.

The gene calls are TRBV15 and TRBJ2-1, with 10 bases identical to TRBD2. The ends lost 0 bases at V and 7 bases at J; junction bases unmatched: 6. Looked up from germline, CDR1 is LNHNV and CDR2 is YYDKDF (reference sequence). The CDR3 runs 16 residues. CDR3 DNA: TGTGCCACCAGCAGAGATGGAGCGGGGGGGCGGAATGAGCAGTTCTTC. The encoded protein is CATSRDGAGGRNEQFF.

A single count supports this clone. The rearrangement links TRBV6-1 to TRBJ2-2; D is unresolved. Trimming shortened V by 6 bases and J by 2 bases, and 7 bases separated the two germline ends. The V gene's germline CDR1 is MNHNS and CDR2 SASEGT. The CDR3 is made up of 13 amino acids. The CDR3 region is CASRLENTGELFF. The CDR3 region has the DNA TGTGCCAGCAGGCTAGAAAACACCGGGGAGCTGTTTTTT.

The chain couples TRBV14 to TRBJ1-1; D unresolved. CDR3 length: 14 amino acids. V was pared by 1 base and J by 2 bases, with 8 bases between. The germline V gene encodes CDR1 SGHDN and CDR2 FVKESK. The CDR3 region has the DNA TGTGCCAGCAGCCAAGTCCGTACCAACACTGAAGCTTTCTTT. Its protein is CASSQVRTNTEAFF.

The chain has TRBV6-1 and TRBJ2-7; D might be TRBD1 (6 bases). Germline CDR1 MNHNS, CDR2 SASEGT. CDR3 length: 12 amino acids. V shed 6 bases and J shed 5 bases, with 11 bases lying between them. CDR3 loop: CASRAGVHEQYV. Here the CDR3 DNA reads TGTGCCAGCAGAGCAGGGGTCCACGAGCAGTACGTC.

This sequence joins TRBV4-3 and TRBJ2-7; D unresolved. The CDR3 covers 14 residues. Germline V gene sequence: CDR1 LGHNA, CDR2 YSLEER. V lost 0 bases and J 7 bases, leaving 13 bases between the germline ends. For the CDR3, the DNA is TGCGCCAGCAGCCAAGATTTGGTCACCGGGGAGCAGTACTTC. This sequence encodes CASSQDLVTGEQYF.

This clone was seen only a few times. The V call is TRBV15, the J call TRBJ2-1; TRBD2 aligns across 10 bases. The trim removed 1 base at V and 6 bases at J, leaving 6 bases unmatched. In germline, CDR1 is LNHNV, CDR2 YYDKDF (reference sequence). The CDR3 sequence is 16 residues long. The CDR3 DNA sequence: TGTGCCACCAGCAGAGGATTGGCTAGCGGGAGCAATGAGCAGTTCTTC. Its protein product is CATSRGLASGSNEQFF.

This chain connects TRBV19 to TRBJ1-2; 12 bases are shared with TRBD1. Germline V gene data show CDR1 as LNHDA and CDR2 as SQIVND (reference sequence). The CDR3 is 15 amino acids. The trim removed 6 bases at V and 7 bases at J, leaving 9 bases unmatched. CDR3 sequence: CASSQEGQGARGYTF. CDR3 sequence (DNA): TGTGCCAGTAGCCAAGAGGGACAGGGGGCGCGTGGCTACACCTTC.

V and J are TRBV4-3 and TRBJ2-1, with D hard to call. Trimming removed 4 bases at V and 9 bases at J, with 7 bases between. The CDR3 is made up of 11 amino acids. Germline CDR1 reads LGHNA; CDR2 reads YSLEER. The CDR3 protein is CASSPGGEQFF. DNA for the CDR3: TGCGCCAGCAGCCCAGGTGGTGAGCAGTTCTTC.

V usage is TRBV7-2 and J usage is TRBJ2-7; 12 bases align to TRBD1. Trimming at V came to 4 bases and at J to 6 bases, leaving 4 bases not matched to a gene. Germline CDR1 is SGHTA and CDR2 is FQGNSA. The length of the CDR3 is 14 residues. The CDR3 DNA reads as TGTGCCAGCAGCTCGGGACAGGGGGCAGTCGAGCAGTACTTC. It translates to CASSSGQGAVEQYF.

A few counts support this clone. The chain recombines TRBV29-1 with TRBJ2-3; D is unclear. The CDR3 runs 13 residues. The V and J ends lost 3 bases and 2 bases respectively, with 9 bases between them. Germline-derived CDR1 and CDR2 are SQVTM and ANQGSEA. DNA of the CDR3: TGCAGCGTTGAGCCCCAGTCCACAGATACGCAGTATTTT. This encodes CSVEPQSTDTQYF.

The genes are TRBV4-1 and TRBJ2-6; no firm D call. V lost 0 bases to trimming and J lost 0 bases, with 6 bases between them. Germline assignment: CDR1 MGHRA and CDR2 YSYEKL. The CDR3 spans 16 residues. The CDR3 nucleotides are TGCGCCAGCAGCCAAGAAGTAGCCTCTGGGGCCAACGTCCTGACTTTC. It encodes CASSQEVASGANVLTF.

Comment on this clone: A junction end diverges from the germline sequence, so it may reflect a read error. This chain connects TRBV29-1 to TRBJ2-5, with 14 nucleotides matching TRBD2. The CDR3 contains 12 residues. The germline V gene encodes CDR1 SQVTM and CDR2 ANQGSEA. Here the CDR3 DNA reads TGCAGCACCCAGGGACTAGCGGGAGCTTTGGACTTC. This gives the protein CSTQGLAGALDF.

This clone was seen more than once but under ten times. This CDR3 reads CASSGLTDTQYF. DNA of the CDR3: TGTGCCAGCAGTGGACTCACAGATACGCAGTATTTT. The chain uses TRBV6-1 and TRBJ2-3; D unresolved. This CDR3 has 12 amino acids. Trimming stripped 4 bases from V and 2 bases from J, with 4 bases between. The germline CDR1 and CDR2 sequences are MNHNS and SASEGT.

This clone was counted only a few times. The chain uses TRBV4-3 and TRBJ2-5; D may be TRBD1 (6 bases). CDR3 size: 14 residues. Trimming left V 4 bases short and J 2 bases short, with 11 bases between. The germline CDR1 and CDR2 sequences are LGHNA and YSLEER. CDR3 region: CASSPTQGQETQYF. The DNA for the CDR3 is TGCGCCAGCAGCCCGACACAGGGTCAAGAGACCCAGTACTTC.

The CDR3 bases are TGTGCCAGCAGCTTAGCCTACGAGCAGTACTTC. Its translation is CASSLAYEQYF. The chain has TRBV5-8 and TRBJ2-7; unclear D gene. V shed 2 bases and J shed 2 bases, with 2 bases lying between them. The CDR3 has 11 residues. Germline V gene lookup returns CDR1 SGHTS and CDR2 YDEGEE.